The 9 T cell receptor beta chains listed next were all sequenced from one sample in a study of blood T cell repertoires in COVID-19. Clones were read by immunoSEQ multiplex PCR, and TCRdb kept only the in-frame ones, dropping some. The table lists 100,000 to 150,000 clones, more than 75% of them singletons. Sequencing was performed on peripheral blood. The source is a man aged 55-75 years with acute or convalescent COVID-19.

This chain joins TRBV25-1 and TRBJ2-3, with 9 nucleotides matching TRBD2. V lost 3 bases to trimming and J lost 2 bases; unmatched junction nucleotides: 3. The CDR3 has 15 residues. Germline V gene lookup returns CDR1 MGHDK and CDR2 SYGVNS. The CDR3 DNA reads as TGTGCCAGCAGTGACCTAGCGGGAACCACAGATACGCAGTATTTT. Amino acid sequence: CASSDLAGTTDTQYF.

CDR3 amino acids: CASRGPGLAGGFGSYEQYF. The CDR3 DNA reads as TGTGCCAGCCGGGGGCCGGGACTAGCGGGAGGGTTTGGGTCCTACGAGCAGTACTTC. The rearrangement links TRBV27 to TRBJ2-7, with 16 bases matching TRBD2. V lost 8 bases and J lost 1; bases outside the gene matches: 14. This CDR3 comprises 19 residues. Germline loops: CDR1 MNHEY, CDR2 SMNVEV (reference sequence).

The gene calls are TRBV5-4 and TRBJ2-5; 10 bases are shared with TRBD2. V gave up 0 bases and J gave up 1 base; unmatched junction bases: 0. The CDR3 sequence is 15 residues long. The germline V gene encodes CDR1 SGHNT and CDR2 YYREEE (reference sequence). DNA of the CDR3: TGTGCCAGCAGCTTGGGGACTAGCGGCCAAGAGACCCAGTACTTC. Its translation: CASSLGTSGQETQYF. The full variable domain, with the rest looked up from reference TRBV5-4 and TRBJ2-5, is ETGVTQSPTHLIKTRGQQVTLRCSSQSGHNTVSWYQQALGQGPQFIFQYYREEENGRGNFPPRFSGLQFPNYSSELNVNALELDDSALYLCASSLGTSGQETQYFGPGTRLLVL.

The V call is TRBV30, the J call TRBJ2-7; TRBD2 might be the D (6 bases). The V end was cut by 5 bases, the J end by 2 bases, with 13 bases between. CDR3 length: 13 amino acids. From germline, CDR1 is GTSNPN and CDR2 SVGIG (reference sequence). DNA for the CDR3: TGTGCCTGGTGCCGGGACTCCCCCTACGAGCAGTACTTC. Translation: CAWCRDSPYEQYF.

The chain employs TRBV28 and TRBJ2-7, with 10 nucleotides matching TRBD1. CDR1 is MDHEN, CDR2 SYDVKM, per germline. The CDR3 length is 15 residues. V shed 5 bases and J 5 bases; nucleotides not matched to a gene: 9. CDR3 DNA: TGTGCCAGCAGTAGCTCCGGGACAGGGGTCCACGAGCAGTACTTC. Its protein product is CASSSSGTGVHEQYF.

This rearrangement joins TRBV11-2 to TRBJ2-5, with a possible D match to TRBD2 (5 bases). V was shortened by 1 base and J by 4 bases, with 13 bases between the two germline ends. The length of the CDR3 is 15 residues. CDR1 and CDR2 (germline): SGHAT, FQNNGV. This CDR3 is CASSLGTRSPETQYF. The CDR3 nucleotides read TGTGCCAGCAGCTTAGGGACTCGGAGCCCAGAGACCCAGTACTTC.

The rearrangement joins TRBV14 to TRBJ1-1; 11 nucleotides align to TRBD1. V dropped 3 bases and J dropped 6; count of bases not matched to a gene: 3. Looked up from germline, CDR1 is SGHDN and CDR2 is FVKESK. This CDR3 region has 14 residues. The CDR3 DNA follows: TGTGCCAGCAGCCAGGTGGGACAGGGGGCTGAAGCTTTCTTT. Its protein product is CASSQVGQGAEAFF.

CDR3 coding DNA: TGTGCCAGCAGCGATAAACCGACAGGGAGGCGCGAGCAGTACTTC. Amino acid sequence: CASSDKPTGRREQYF. The chain links TRBV5-4 to TRBJ2-7, with D perhaps matching TRBD1 (7 bases). Germline V CDR1 and CDR2: SGHNT, YYREEE (reference sequence). V shed 4 bases and J shed 6 bases, with 20 bases lying between them. This CDR3 comprises 15 residues. The full variable domain, its missing parts supplied by reference TRBV5-4 and TRBJ2-7, is ETGVTQSPTHLIKTRGQQVTLRCSSQSGHNTVSWYQQALGQGPQFIFQYYREEENGRGNFPPRFSGLQFPNYSSELNVNALELDDSALYLCASSDKPTGRREQYFGPGTRLTVT.

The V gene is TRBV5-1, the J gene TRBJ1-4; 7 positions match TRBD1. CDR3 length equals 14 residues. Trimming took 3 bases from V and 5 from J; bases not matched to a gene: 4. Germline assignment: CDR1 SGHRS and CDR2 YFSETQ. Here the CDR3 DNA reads TGCGCCAGCAGCTCCCGGGACAGAAATGAAAAACTGTTTTTT. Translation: CASSSRDRNEKLFF.